This T cell receptor beta chain was captured by sequencing in a study of T cell responses to AZD1222 COVID-19 vaccine. About the research overall: Second-dose intervals of approximately 4 or approximately 12 weeks were pooled.

Profiling relied on immunoSEQ multiplex PCR, and the TCRdb table lists in-frame clones only, not all of them. The sample yields under 200,000 clones, around 90% seen once. The CDR3 has 17 residues. The ends lost 7 bases at V and 1 base at J; junction bases unmatched: 5. CDR1 and CDR2 from the germline V gene are LGHNA and YSLEER. The chain has TRBV4-3 and TRBJ2-6, with 12 bases that match TRBD2. The receptor was derived from an adult in good health. The sample consisted of peripheral blood, taken on day 0 of AZD1222 vaccination. CDR3 sequence: CASTAGTSGSGANVLTF. In nucleotides, the CDR3 is TGCGCCAGCACCGCCGGGACTAGCGGGTCTGGGGCCAACGTCCTGACTTTC.